This T cell receptor (beta chain) originates from a study of shared clonotypes between healthy human individuals. Study donors comprised healthy, HIV-negative adults devoid of recent acute infection or vaccination. Genomic DNA belonging to each subset was distributed in equal measure over several immunoSEQ plates. As originally analysed: Sequence data from immunoSEQ were junction-only and lacked quality scores; consequently, filtering differed. TCRdb's copy holds only in-frame clones and misses some; the assay was immunoSEQ multiplex PCR. V and J calls and clone size come straight from that table; D and trimming were deduced from the DNA. The sample carries approximately 1,500,000 clones, 98% recorded once. Germline CDR1 is ENHRY and CDR2 is SYGVKD. After removal of 4 bases from V and 4 bases from J, the junction contained 13 bases not matched to a gene. CDR3 length: 17 residues. Note on this clone: Its antigen is undetermined.

Overall study findings and caveats: With few donors, the genetic and exposure-history diversity represented was limited.

The sequencing input was naive CD4+ T cells sorted from blood. Subset of the sample: CD45RA+ positively selected. This rearrangement joins TRBV10-3 to TRBJ2-5, with 9 bases identical to TRBD2. The sequence was obtained from a young man in good health. CDR3 nucleotide sequence: TGTGCCATCAGTGGGGGAATAGCGGGAGATCGACTAGAGACCCAGTACTTC. Amino acid sequence: CAISGGIAGDRLETQYF.